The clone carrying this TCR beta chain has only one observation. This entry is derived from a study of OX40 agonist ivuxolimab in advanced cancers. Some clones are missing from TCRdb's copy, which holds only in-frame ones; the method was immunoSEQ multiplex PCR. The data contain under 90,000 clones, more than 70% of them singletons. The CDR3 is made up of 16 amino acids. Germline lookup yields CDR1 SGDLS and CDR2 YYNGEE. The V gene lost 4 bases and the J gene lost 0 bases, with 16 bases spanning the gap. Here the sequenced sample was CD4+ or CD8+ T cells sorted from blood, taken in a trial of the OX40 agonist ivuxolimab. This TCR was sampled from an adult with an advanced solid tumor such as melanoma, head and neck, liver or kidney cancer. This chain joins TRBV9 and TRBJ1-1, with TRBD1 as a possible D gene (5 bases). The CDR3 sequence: CASSLITGTMNTEAFF. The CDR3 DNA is TGTGCCAGCAGCTTGATCACCGGGACGATGAACACTGAAGCTTTCTTT.